This record covers a single T cell receptor beta chain. The data were obtained in a study of blood T cell repertoires in COVID-19. Study in general: Spain, Italy and the United States supplied samples that represented acute and convalescent COVID-19.

The CDR3 has 14 residues. CDR1 LNHDA and CDR2 SQIVND come from the germline V gene (reference sequence). J was trimmed by 11 bases and V by 6 bases; bases with no gene match: 11. Measured with immunoSEQ multiplex PCR; TCRdb has only the in-frame clones, and not every one. The sample carries approximately 180,000 clones, around 80% recorded once. This TCR was recovered from a man in his fifties or sixties who had recovered from COVID-19. The specimen was PBMCs or T cells enriched from blood (not recorded which). The chain combines TRBV19 with TRBJ1-4, with 8 bases lining up with TRBD1. Here the CDR3 reads CASRFLTDRGKLFF. The CDR3 bases are TGTGCCAGTAGATTCCTTACAGACAGGGGTAAACTGTTTTTT. Combining the CDR3 with reference TRBV19 and TRBJ1-4 gives the whole variable domain DGGITQSPKYLFRKEGQNVTLSCEQNLNHDAMYWYRQDPGQGLRLIYYSQIVNDFQKGDIAEGYSVSREKKESFPLTVTSAQKNPTAFYLCASRFLTDRGKLFFGSGTQLSVL.